This T cell receptor (beta chain) was sequenced for a study of prognosis after radiotherapy for stage I lung cancer. Looking at the study overall: Each patient with non-small cell lung cancer was deemed medically inoperable.

Investigators drew approximately 5.8 milliliters of peripheral blood at each of two time points. As to this clonotype: Its antigen is still unknown. A much more abundant neighbour one base away suggests this may be a read error.

General observations from the study: With medians of about 9,200 versus 6,500, unique TCR clone counts fell after stereotactic body radiation therapy. Patients without metastases reportedly showed TRBV and TRBJ gene usage unlike that of patients with metastases.

From genomic DNA, TCR beta CDR3 was amplified by two-round multiplex PCR. Primers were specific to each TRBV and TRBJ gene in first-round PCR. TCRdb reanalysed the multiplex PCR reads using MiXCR and keeps one entry per CDR3 protein. The data contain around 11,000 distinct CDR3 sequences, 45% to 65% of them seen just once; the ten biggest clones take up roughly 7%. This CDR3 is 17 amino acids long. The germline V gene encodes CDR1 SGHVS and CDR2 FQNEAQ. V shed 7 bases and J shed 3 bases, with 25 bases lying between them. The chain has TRBV7-8 and TRBJ2-7; TRBD1 or TRBD2 may be the D gene (6 bases each). The receptor's source is a donor of 50 years or more with non-small cell lung cancer. This specimen consisted of PBMCs, obtained before or after stereotactic body radiation therapy (not recorded which). This chain's CDR3 is CASIYDPLRGDNYEQYF. The CDR3 DNA reads TGTGCCAGCATCTACGACCCGCTGCGCGGGGACAACTACGAGCAGTACTTC. The full variable domain, with the rest looked up from reference TRBV7-8 and TRBJ2-7, is GAGVSQSPRYKVAKRGQDVALRCDPISGHVSLFWYQQALGQGPEFLTYFQNEAQLDKSGLPSDRFFAERPEGSVSTLKIQRTQQEDSAVYLCASIYDPLRGDNYEQYFGPGTRLTVT.